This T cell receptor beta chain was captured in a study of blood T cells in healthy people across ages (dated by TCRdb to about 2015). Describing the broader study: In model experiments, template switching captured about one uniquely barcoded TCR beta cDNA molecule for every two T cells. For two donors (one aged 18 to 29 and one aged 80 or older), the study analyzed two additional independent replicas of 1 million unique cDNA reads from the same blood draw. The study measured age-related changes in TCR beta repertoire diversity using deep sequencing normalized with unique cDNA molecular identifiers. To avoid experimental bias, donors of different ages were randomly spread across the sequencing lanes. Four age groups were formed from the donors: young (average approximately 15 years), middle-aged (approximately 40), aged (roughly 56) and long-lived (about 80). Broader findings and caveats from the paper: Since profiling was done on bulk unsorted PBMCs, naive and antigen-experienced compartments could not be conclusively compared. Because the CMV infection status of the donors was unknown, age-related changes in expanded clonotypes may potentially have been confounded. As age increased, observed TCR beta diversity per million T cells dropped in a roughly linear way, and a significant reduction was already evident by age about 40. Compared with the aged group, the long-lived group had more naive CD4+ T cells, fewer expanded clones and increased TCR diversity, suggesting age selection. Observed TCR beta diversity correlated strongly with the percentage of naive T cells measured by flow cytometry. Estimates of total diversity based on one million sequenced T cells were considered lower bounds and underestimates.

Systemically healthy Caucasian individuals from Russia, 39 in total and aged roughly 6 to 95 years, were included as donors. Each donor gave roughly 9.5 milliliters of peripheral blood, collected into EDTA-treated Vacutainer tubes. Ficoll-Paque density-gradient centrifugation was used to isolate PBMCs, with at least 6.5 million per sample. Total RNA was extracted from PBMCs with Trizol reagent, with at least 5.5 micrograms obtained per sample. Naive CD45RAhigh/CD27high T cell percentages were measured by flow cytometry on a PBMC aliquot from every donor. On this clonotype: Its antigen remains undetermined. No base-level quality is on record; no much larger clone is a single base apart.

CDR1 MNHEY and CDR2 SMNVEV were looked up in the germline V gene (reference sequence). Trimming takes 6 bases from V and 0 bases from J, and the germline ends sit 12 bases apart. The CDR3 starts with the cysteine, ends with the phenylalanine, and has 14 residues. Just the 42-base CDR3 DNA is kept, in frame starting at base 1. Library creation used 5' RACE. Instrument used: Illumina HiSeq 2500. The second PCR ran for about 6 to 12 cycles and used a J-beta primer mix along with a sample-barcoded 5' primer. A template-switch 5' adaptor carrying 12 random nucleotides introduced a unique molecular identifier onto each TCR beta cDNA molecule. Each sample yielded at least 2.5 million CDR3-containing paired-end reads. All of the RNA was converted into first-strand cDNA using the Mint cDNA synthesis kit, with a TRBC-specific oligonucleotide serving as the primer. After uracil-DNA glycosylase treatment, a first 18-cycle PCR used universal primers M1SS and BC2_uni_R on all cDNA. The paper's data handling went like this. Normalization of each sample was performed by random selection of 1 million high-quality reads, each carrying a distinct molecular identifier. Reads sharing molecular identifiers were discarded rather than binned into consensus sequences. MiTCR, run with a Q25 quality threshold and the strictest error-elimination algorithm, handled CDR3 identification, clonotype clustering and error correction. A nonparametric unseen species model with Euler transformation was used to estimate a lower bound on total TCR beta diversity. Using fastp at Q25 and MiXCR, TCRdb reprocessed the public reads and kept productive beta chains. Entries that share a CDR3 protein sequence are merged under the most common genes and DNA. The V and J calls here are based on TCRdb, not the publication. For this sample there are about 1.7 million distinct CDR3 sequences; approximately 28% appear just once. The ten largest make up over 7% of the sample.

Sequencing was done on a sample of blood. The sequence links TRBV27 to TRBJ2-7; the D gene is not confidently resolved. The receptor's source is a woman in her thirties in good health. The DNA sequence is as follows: TGTGCCAGCAGACCTGGGATTTACTCCTACGAGCAGTACTTC. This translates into CASRPGIYSYEQYF.